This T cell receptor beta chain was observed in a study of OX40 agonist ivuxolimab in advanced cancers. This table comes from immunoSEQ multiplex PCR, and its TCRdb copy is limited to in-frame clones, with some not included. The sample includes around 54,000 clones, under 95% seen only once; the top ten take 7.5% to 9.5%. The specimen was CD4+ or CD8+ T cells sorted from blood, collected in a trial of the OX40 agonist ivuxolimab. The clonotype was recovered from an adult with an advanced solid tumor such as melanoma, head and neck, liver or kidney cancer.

CDR3 DNA sequence: TGTGCCAGCATCAATTGGGGAGATACGCAGTATTTT. Translation gives CASINWGDTQYF. The chain has TRBV28 and TRBJ2-3; D not resolved. Germline V gene sequence: CDR1 MDHEN, CDR2 SYDVKM. This CDR3 has 12 residues. V shed 7 bases and J shed 5 bases, with 10 bases lying between them.